This TCR beta chain is drawn from a study of blood T cell repertoires in COVID-19. Study overall: Nucleic acid was either cDNA or gDNA, and it came from T cells, B-cell-depleted T cells, or PBMCs.

This table comes from immunoSEQ multiplex PCR, and its TCRdb copy is limited to in-frame clones, with some not included. This table holds 110,000 to 150,000 clones, about 86% found once. Symptom resolution, clearance, or two negative PCRs marked the recovered donors of Cohort 3. Trimming shortened V by 2 bases and J by 4 bases, and 11 bases separated the two germline ends. Per germline, CDR1 MNHEY and CDR2 SMNVEV (reference sequence). This CDR3 spans 14 amino acids. This receptor was obtained from a man aged 45 to 65 who had recovered from COVID-19. The rearrangement joins TRBV27 to TRBJ2-5; TRBD1 might be the D (5 bases). Sequenced: PBMCs or T cells enriched from blood (not recorded which). The CDR3 loop is CASSLTRARETQYF. DNA for the CDR3: TGTGCCAGCAGTTTAACCAGGGCCCGAGAGACCCAGTACTTC.